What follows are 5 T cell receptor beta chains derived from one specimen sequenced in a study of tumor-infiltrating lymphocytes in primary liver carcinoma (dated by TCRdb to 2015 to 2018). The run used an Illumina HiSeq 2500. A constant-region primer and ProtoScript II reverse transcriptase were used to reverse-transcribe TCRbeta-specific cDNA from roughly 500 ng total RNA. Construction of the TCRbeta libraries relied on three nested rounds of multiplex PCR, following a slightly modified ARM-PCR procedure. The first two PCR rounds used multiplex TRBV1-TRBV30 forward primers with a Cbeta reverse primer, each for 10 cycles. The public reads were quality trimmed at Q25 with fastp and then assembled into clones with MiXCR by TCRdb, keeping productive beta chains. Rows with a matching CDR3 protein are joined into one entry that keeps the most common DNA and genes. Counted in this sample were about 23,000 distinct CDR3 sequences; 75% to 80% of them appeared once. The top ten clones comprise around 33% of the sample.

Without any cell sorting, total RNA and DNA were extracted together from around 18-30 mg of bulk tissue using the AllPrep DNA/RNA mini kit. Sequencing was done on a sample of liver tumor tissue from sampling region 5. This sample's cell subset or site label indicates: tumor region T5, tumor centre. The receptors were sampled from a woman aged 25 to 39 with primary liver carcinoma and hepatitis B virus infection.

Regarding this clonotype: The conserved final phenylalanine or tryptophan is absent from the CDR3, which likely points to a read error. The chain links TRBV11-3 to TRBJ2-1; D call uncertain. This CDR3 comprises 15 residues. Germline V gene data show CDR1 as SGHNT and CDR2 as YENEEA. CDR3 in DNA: TGTGTCAGCAGCTTCGTGGCCCGCTCCTACAATGAGCAGTTCCTC. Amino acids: CVSSFVARSYNEQFL.

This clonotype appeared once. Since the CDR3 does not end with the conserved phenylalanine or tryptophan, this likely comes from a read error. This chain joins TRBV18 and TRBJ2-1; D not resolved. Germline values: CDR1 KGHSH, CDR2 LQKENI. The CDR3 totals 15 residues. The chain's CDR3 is CAGSPRTKPDNEQFL. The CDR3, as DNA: TGTGCCGGCTCACCACGGACCAAACCGGATAATGAGCAGTTCTTA.

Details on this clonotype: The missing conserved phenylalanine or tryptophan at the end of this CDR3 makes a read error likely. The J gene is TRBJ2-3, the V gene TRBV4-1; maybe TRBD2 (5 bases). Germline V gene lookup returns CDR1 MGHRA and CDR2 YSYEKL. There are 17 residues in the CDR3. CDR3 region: CASSRVVTTSGVDTQYY. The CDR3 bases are TGCGCCAGCAGCCGAGTCGTGACTACCAGCGGCGTAGATACCCAGTATTAT.

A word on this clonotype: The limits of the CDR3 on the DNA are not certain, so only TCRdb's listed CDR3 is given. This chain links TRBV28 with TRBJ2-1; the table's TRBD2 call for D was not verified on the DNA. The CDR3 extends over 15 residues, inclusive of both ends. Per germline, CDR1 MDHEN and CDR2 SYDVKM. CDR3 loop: CASSTIVGGGNEQFF.

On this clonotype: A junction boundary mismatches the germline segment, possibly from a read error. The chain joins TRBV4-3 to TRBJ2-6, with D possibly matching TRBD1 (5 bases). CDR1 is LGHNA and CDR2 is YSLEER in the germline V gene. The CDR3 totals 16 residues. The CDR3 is CANSQTGNAGVNVLTF. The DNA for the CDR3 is TGCGCCAACAGCCAAACAGGAAATGCTGGGGTCAACGTCCTGACTTTC.